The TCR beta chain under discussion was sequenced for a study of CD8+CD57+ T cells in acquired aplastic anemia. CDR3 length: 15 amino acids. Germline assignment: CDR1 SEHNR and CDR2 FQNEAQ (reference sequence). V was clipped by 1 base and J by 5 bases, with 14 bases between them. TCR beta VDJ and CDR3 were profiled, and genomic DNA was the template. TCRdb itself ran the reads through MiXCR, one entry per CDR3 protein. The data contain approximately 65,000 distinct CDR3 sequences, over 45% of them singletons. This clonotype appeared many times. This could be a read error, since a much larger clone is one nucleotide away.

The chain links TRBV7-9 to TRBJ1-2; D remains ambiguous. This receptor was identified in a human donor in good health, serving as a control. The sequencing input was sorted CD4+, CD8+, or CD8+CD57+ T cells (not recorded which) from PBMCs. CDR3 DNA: TGTGCCAGCAGCTTAGGGTTTGCAGAGGCTTATGGCTACACCTTC. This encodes CASSLGFAEAYGYTF.